The clone carrying this T cell receptor beta chain was detected a few times. The sample originates from a study of response to subunit inactivated influenza vaccine. Germline loops: CDR1 SQVTM, CDR2 ANQGSEA. The CDR3 covers 13 residues. Trimming removed 3 bases at V and 0 bases at J, with 8 bases between. MiXCR was run by TCRdb on the RT-PCR reads, yielding one entry per CDR3 protein. The data hold some 500,000 distinct CDR3 sequences, with over 25% observed a single time. The TCR was taken from a man in his fifties who received an inactivated influenza vaccine. The sample consisted of CD4+ T cells sorted from PBMCs, taken more than 4 days after vaccination. The chain links TRBV29-1 to TRBJ1-1; D unclear. CDR3 DNA: TGCAGCGTTGATGGGAAAATGAACACTGAAGCTTTCTTT. Its translation: CSVDGKMNTEAFF.